A selection of T cell receptor beta chains follows, all from one sample in a study of blood T cell repertoires in COVID-19. Assay used: immunoSEQ multiplex PCR; TCRdb lists only in-frame clones, some missing. Among roughly 200,000 clones listed, 60% to 85% were seen once. Sequences were obtained from peripheral blood. These receptors were obtained from a woman aged 50 to 65 with active or convalescent COVID-19. CDR3s include the opening cysteine and the closing phenylalanine or tryptophan. D genes are given only for firm matches.

TRBD2 | TRBV20-1 | CSASTTSGGDQETQYF
TRBD1 | TRBV29-1 | CSVGDRGPDNSPLHF
- | TRBV21-1 | CASSFPGEREWQNEQFF
- | TRBV6-6 | CASRVAAQGSPLHF
TRBD2 | TRBV28 | CASSLRLATYEQYF
TRBD1 | TRBV7-2 | CASSYLGGQGGPTEAFF
- | TRBV2 | CASSERGKDGYTF
- | TRBV27 | CASYPWGGRTEAFF
TRBD1 | TRBV6-5 | CAIRLATGENTEAFF
- | TRBV14 | CASSWRVAVNEQFF
- | TRBV5-1 | CASSSAGVTEAFF
TRBD2 | TRBV19 | CASTPGLKTGELFF
TRBD2 | TRBV7-2 | CASSLRTSGGTNEQFF
- | TRBV5-1 | CASSALQGAGELFF
TRBD2 | TRBV5-6 | CASSLGLAGEQFF
- | TRBV4-2 | CASSQDTEWPYNEQFF
TRBD1 | TRBV6-2/TRBV6-3 | CASSRQGSTDTQYF
- | TRBV28 | CASRSGMGYTF
TRBD2 | TRBV5-1 | CASSSGSGSGELFF
- | TRBV19 | CASSIRGPPNEQFF
- | TRBV6-5 | CASKDTTYGYTF
TRBD1 | TRBV4-2 | CASSPLTGGAYGYTF
TRBD2 | TRBV13 | CASSLLDSGGAGETQYF
- | TRBV29-1 | CSVAKAENTDTQYF
- | TRBV21-1 | CASSKAPGTGISGNTIYF
- | TRBV6-2/TRBV6-3 | CASSPGGGGTNEKLFF
TRBD2 | TRBV5-1 | CASSFGGRGTGELFF
TRBD1 | TRBV19 | CASSLPTGRNTEAFF
- | TRBV6-2/TRBV6-3 | CASSYSPGVYGYTF
- | TRBV2 | CASSIGLSHEADTQYF
- | TRBV9 | CASSVVASQSSYNEQFF
TRBD1 | TRBV30 | CAWSAGGPITEAFF